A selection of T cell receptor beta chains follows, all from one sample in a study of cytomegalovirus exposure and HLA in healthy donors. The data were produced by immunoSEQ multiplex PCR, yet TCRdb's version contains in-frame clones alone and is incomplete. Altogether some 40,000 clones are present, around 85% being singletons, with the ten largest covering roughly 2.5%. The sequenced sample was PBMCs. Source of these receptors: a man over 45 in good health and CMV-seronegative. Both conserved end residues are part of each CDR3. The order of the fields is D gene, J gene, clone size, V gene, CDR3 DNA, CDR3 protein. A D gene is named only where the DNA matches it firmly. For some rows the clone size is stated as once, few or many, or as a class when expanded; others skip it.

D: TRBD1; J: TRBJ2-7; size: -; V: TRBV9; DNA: TGTGCCAGCAGCGTAGAAGGGACAGGGACCCACGAGCAGTACTTC; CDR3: CASSVEGTGTHEQYF
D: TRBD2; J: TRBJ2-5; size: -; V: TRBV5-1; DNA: TGCGCCAGCAGCTTGGCGGCTAGCGGGGGGCAAGAGACCCAGTACTTC; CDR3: CASSLAASGGQETQYF
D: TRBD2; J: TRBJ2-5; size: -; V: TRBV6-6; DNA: TGTGCCACTTGGACTAGCGGGGGGGAAGAGACCCAGTACTTC; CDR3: CATWTSGGEETQYF
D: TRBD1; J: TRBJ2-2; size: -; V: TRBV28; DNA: TGTGCCAGTAAACAGGGGGCGAGGAACACCGGGGAGCTGTTTTTT; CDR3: CASKQGARNTGELFF
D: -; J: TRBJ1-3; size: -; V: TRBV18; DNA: TGTGCCAGCTCACCAGATGCAGGGATCTCTGGAAACACCATATATTTT; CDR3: CASSPDAGISGNTIYF
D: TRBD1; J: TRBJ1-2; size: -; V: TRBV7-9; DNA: TGTTCCAGCAGCTACCTAGCGGGACAGGTGCTTCATGGCTACACCTTC; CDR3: CSSSYLAGQVLHGYTF
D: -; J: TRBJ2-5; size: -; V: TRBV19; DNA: TGTGCCAGTAGTATCCAGGAGACCCAGTACTTC; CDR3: CASSIQETQYF
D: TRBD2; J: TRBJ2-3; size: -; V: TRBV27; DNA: TGTGCCAGCAGTTCCGGGACTAGCTTACTACCAGGCACAGATACGCAGTATTTT; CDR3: CASSSGTSLLPGTDTQYF
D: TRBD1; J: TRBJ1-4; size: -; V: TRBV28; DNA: TGTGCCAGCAGTCCTTCGCCCGGGACAGGGAATGAAAAACTGTTTTTT; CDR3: CASSPSPGTGNEKLFF
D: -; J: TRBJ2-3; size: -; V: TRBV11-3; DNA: TGTGCCAGCAGCTTAGTTTTCAGAGATACGCAGTATTTT; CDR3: CASSLVFRDTQYF
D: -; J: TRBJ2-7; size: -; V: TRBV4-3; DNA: TGCGCCAGCAGCCAAGATTTTAACCCTACCTACGAGCAGTACTTC; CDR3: CASSQDFNPTYEQYF
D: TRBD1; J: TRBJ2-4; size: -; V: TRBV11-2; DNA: TGTGCCAGCAGCGGCAGGGGGAGAAGCATTCAGTACTTC; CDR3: CASSGRGRSIQYF
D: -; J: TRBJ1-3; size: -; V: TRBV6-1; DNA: TGTGCCAGCAGTGAAGACCGGAGCTCTGGAAACACCATATATTTT; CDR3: CASSEDRSSGNTIYF
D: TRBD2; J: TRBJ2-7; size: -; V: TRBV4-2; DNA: TGTGCCAGCAGCCAAGCGGCTAGCGGGAGCTACGAGCAGTACTTC; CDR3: CASSQAASGSYEQYF
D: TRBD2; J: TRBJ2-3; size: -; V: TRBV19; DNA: TGTGCCAGTAGTATACTAGCGGGACGCACAGATACGCAGTATTTT; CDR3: CASSILAGRTDTQYF
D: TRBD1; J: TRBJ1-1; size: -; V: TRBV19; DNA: TGTGCCAGTACCGCGGACAGGGGGCCTGAAGCTTTCTTT; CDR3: CASTADRGPEAFF
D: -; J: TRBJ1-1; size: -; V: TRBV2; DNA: TGTGCCAGCAGTGAACAGGCCGCTAACACTGAAGCTTTCTTT; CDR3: CASSEQAANTEAFF
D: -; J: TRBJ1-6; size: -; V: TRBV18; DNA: TGTGCCAGCTCACCCGCTGTATGGACAGACGAGGGCTCACCCCTCCACTTT; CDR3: CASSPAVWTDEGSPLHF
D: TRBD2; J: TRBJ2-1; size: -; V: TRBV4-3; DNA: TGCGCCAGCAGCCAAGATTACGGACTAGCGGGGTCCTACAATGAGCAGTTCTTC; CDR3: CASSQDYGLAGSYNEQFF
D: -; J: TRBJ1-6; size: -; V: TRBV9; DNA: TGTGCCAGCAGCTCCCGACAGACGAATTCACCCCTCCACTTT; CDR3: CASSSRQTNSPLHF
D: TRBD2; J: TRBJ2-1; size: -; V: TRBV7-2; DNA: TGTGCCAGCAGCTTATTCAGGGTTAGCGGGAGAAGTGAGCAGTTCTTC; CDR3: CASSLFRVSGRSEQFF
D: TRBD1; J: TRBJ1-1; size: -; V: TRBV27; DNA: TGTGCCAGCAGTCTCACTCCCGGGACAGAGAACACTGAAGCTTTCTTT; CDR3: CASSLTPGTENTEAFF
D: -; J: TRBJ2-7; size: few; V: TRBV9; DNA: TGTGCCAGCAGCGACGGAGTGACGGCCTACGAGCAGTACTTC; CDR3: CASSDGVTAYEQYF
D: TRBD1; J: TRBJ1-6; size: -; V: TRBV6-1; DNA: TGTGCCAGCAGTGCATCAGGGGGTACGAATTCACCCCTCCACTTT; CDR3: CASSASGGTNSPLHF
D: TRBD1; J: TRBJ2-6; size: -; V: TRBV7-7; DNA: TGTGCTAGCGGCCCAGGACAGGGCTCTGGGGCCAACGTCCTGACTTTC; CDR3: CASGPGQGSGANVLTF
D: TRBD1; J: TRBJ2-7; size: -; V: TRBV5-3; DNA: TGTGCCAGAAGATACCTACAGGGGGCGGCATGGCTCGAGCAGTACTTC; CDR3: CARRYLQGAAWLEQYF
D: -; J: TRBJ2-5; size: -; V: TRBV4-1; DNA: TGCGCCAGCAGCCGACTCGGGGTGCCGACGGGGGAGCAGTACTTC; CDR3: CASSRLGVPTGEQYF